This paragraph covers one T cell receptor beta chain sequence. The Seattle patients joined while their infection was active and were tracked longitudinally afterward. The sample belongs to a study of blood T cell repertoires in COVID-19. Overall study: Sites in the United States, Italy and Spain provided acute and convalescent COVID-19 samples. T cells, B-cell-depleted T cells, or PBMCs supplied cDNA or gDNA.

Under the authors' procedure: The assay estimated nucleated cells by amplifying reference gene primers. Generated by immunoSEQ multiplex PCR, the TCRdb table keeps only in-frame clones and is missing some. That table supplies the V and J calls and clone size; D and trimming were determined from the DNA. Altogether approximately 170,000 clones are present, about 88% being singletons, with the ten largest covering around 2.5%. CDR1 is SQVTM and CDR2 is ANQGSEA in the germline V gene. CDR3 length: 14 amino acids. The V and J ends lost 0 bases and 1 base respectively, with 9 bases between them. This sequence originates from an elderly woman with COVID-19, enrolled during active disease. The material sequenced was peripheral blood. This chain uses TRBV29-1 with TRBJ1-1; D possibly corresponds to TRBD1 (5 bases). The DNA for the CDR3 is TGCAGCGTTGAAGACGGCAGGGCGAACACTGAAGCTTTCTTT. Translation gives CSVEDGRANTEAFF.